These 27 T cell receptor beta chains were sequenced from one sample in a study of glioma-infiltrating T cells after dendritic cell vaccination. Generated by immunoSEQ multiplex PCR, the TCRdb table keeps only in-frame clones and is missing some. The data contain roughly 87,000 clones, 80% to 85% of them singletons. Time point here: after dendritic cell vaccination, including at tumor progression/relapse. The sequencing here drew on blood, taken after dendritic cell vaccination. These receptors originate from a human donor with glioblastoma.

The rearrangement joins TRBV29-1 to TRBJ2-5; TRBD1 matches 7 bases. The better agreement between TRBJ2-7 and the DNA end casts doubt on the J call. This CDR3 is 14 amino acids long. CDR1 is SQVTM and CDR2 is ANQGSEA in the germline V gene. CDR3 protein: CSVRRQGSDYEQYF. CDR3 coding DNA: TGCAGCGTCCGCCGACAGGGTAGCGACTACGAGCAGTACTTC.

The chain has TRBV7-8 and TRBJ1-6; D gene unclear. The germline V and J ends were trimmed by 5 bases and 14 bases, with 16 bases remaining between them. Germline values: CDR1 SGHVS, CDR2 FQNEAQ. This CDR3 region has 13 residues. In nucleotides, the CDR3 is TGTGCCAGCAGCCTCGGGAAGGGCCCAGCCCTCCACTTT. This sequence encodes CASSLGKGPALHF.

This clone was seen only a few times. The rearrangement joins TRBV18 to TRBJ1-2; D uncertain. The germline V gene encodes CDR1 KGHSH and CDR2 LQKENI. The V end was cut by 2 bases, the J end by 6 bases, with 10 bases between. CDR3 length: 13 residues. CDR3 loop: CASSPNRVDGYTF. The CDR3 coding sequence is TGTGCCAGCTCACCAAATCGGGTTGATGGCTACACCTTC.

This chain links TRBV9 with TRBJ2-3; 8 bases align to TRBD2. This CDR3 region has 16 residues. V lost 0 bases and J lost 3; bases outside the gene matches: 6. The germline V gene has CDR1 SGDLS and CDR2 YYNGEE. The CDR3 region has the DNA TGTGCCAGCAGCGTAGCTACCGGGGGGGCGACAGATACGCAGTATTTT. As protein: CASSVATGGATDTQYF. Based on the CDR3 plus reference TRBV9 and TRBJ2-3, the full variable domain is DSGVTQTPKHLITATGQRVTLRCSPRSGDLSVYWYQQSLDQGLQFLIQYYNGEERAKGNILERFSAQQFPDLHSELNLSSLELGDSALYFCASSVATGGATDTQYFGPGTRLTVL.

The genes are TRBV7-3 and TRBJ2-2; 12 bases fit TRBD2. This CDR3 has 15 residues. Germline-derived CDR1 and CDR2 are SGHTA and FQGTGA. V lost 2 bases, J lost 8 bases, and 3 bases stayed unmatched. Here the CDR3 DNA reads TGTGCCAGCAGCTTACTAGCGGGGGGGCCTGGGGAGCTGTTTTTT. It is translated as CASSLLAGGPGELFF.

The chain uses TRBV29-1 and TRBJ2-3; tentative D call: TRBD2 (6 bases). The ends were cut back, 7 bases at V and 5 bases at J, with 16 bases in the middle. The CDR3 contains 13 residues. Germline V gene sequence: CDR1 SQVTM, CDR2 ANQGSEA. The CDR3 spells CSAQSGVVDTQYF. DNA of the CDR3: TGCAGCGCCCAATCGGGGGTAGTAGATACGCAGTATTTT.

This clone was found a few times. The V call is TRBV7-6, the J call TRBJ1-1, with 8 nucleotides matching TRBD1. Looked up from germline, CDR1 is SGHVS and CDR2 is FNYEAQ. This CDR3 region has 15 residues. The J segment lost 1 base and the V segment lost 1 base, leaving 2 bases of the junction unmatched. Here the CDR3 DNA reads TGTGCCAGCAGCTTAGACGGGACAGGGAACACTGAAGCTTTCTTT. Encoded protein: CASSLDGTGNTEAFF.

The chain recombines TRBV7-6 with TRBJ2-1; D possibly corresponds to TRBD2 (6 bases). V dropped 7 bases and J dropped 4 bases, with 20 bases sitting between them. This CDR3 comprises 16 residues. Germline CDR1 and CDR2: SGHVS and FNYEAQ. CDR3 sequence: CASNALSFGGYNEQFF. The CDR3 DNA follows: TGTGCCAGCAACGCCCTCTCTTTTGGGGGGTACAATGAGCAGTTCTTC.

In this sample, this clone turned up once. The DNA of the CDR3 is TGTGCCAGCAGTGATTCTCTAGCGGGGGGGCGCGAGACCCAGTACTTC. As protein: CASSDSLAGGRETQYF. This rearrangement joins TRBV2 to TRBJ2-5, with TRBD2 matching over 12 bases. V shed 3 bases, J shed 5 bases, and the junction held 7 bases outside the gene matches. This CDR3 is 16 amino acids long. Germline assignment: CDR1 SNHLY and CDR2 FYNNEI.

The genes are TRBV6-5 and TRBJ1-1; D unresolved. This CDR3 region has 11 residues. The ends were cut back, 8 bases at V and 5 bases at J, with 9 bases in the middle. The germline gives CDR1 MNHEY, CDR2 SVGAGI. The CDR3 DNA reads TGTGCCAGCCGCCGAGCGACTGAAGCTTTCTTT. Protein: CASRRATEAFF.

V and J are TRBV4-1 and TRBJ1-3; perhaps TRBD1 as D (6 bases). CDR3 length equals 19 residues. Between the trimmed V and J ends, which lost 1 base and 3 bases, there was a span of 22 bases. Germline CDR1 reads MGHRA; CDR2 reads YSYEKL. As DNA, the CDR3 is TGCGCCAGCAGCCAAGTCGAGACAGGTTGGCCGGGTGGTGGAAACACCATATATTTT. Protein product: CASSQVETGWPGGGNTIYF.

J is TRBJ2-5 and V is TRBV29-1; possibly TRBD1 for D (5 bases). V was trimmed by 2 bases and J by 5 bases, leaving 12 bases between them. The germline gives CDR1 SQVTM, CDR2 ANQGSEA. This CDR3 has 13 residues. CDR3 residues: CSVERGRKETQYF. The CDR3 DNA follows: TGCAGCGTTGAAAGGGGTCGTAAGGAGACCCAGTACTTC.

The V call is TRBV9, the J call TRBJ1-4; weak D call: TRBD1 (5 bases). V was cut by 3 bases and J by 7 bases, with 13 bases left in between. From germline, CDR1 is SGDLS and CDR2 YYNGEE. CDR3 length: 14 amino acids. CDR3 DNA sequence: TGTGCCAGCAGCGGCCTCGGGCAGGGTGAAAAACTGTTTTTT. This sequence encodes CASSGLGQGEKLFF.

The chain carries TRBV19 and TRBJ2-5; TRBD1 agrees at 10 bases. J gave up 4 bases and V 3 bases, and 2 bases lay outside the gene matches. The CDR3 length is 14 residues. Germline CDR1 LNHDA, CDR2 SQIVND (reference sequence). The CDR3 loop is CASSIWTGGETQYF. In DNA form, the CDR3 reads TGTGCCAGTAGTATCTGGACAGGGGGAGAGACCCAGTACTTC.

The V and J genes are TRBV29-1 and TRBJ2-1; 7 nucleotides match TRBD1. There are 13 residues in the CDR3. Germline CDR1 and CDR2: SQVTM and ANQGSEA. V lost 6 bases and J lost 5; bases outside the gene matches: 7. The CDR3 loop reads CSVIGQVDNEQFF. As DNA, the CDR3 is TGCAGCGTAATCGGACAGGTGGACAATGAGCAGTTCTTC.

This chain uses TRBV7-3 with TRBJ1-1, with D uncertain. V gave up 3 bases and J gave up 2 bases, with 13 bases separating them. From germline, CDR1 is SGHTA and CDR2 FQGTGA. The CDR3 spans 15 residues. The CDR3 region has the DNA TGTGCCAGCAGCTTCGGGGTATCGGATAACACTGAAGCTTTCTTT. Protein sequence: CASSFGVSDNTEAFF.

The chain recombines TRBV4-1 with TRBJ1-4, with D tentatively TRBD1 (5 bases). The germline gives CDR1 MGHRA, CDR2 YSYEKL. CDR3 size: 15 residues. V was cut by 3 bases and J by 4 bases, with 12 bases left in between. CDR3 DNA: TGCGCCAGCAGCCACGCAGGGCGGGGTAATGAAAAACTGTTTTTT. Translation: CASSHAGRGNEKLFF.

CDR3 coding DNA: TGCGCCAGCAGCTTGAGGTCCGGCGGGGGGGCTTCTGGGGAGACCCAGTACTTC. Residues: CASSLRSGGGASGETQYF. This chain connects TRBV5-1 to TRBJ2-5; 9 bases align to TRBD2. Germline V gives CDR1 SGHRS, CDR2 YFSETQ. V trimming: 1 base; J trimming: 5 bases; junction bases outside the gene matches: 15. The CDR3 runs 18 residues. The full variable domain, with the rest looked up from reference TRBV5-1 and TRBJ2-5, is KAGVTQTPRYLIKTRGQQVTLSCSPISGHRSVSWYQQTPGQGLQFLFEYFSETQRNKGNFPGRFSGRQFSNSRSEMNVSTLELGDSALYLCASSLRSGGGASGETQYFGPGTRLLVL.

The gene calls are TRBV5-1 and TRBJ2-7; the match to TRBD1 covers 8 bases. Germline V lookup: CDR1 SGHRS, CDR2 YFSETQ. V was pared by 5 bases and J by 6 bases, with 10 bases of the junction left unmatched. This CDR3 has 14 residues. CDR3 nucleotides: TGCGCCAGCAGGGATACCACAGGGGGAAGCGAGCAGTACTTC. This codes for CASRDTTGGSEQYF.

The CDR3 DNA reads as TGCGCCAGCAGCCAAGATCTAAACAGACCGAACACTGAAGCTTTCTTT. Translating gives CASSQDLNRPNTEAFF. V and J are TRBV4-3 and TRBJ1-1; D unclear. V gave up 0 bases and J gave up 1 base, with 12 bases separating them. The CDR3 contains 16 residues. Germline CDR1 reads LGHNA; CDR2 reads YSLEER.

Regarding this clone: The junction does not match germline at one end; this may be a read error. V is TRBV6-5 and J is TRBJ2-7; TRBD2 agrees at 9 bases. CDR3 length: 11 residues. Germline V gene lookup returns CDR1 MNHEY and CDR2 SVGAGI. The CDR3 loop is CASGLAREQYF. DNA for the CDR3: TGTGCCAGCGGACTAGCGAGGGAGCAGTACTTT.

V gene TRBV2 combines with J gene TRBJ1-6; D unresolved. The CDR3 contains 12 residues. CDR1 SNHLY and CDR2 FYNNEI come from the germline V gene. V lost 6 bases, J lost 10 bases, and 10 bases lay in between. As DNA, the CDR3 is TGTGCCAGCAGCCCAGATCCCTCACCCCTCCACTTT. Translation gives CASSPDPSPLHF.

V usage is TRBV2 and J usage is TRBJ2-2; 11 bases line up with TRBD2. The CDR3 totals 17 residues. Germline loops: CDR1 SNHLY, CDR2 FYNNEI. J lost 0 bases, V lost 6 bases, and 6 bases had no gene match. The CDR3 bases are TGTGCCAGCAGGCGTCTAGCGGGGGGCACGAACACCGGGGAGCTGTTTTTT. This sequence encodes CASRRLAGGTNTGELFF.

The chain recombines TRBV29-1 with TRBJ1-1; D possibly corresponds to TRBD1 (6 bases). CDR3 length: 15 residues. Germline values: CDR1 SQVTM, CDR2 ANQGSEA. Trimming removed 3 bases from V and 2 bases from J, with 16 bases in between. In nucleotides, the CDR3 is TGCAGCGTTGAGCTTTTCAGGGGACTAAACACTGAAGCTTTCTTT. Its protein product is CSVELFRGLNTEAFF.

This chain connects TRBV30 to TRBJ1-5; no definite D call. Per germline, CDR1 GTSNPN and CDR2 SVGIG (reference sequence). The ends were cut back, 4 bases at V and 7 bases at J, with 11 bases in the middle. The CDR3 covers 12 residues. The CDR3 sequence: CAWNVGVQPQHF. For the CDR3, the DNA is TGTGCCTGGAATGTGGGCGTACAGCCCCAGCATTTT.

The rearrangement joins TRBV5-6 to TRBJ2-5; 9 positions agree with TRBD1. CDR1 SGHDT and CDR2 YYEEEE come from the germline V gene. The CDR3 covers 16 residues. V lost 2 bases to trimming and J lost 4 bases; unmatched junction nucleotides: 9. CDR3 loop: CASSFAISTGGETQYF. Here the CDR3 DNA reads TGTGCCAGCAGCTTTGCCATTTCGACAGGGGGAGAGACCCAGTACTTC.

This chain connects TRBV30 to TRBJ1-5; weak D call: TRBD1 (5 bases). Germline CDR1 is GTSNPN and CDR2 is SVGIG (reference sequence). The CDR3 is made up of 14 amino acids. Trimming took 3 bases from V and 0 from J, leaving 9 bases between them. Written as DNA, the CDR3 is TGTGCCTGGAGCCTAGGGGATAGCAATCAGCCCCAGCATTTT. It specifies CAWSLGDSNQPQHF.